The 29 T cell receptor beta chains given below trace back to one sample, sequenced in a study of blood T cells in healthy people across ages. PCR was performed a second time for about 6 to 11 cycles using a sample-barcoded 5' primer and a J-beta primer mix. TCRdb ran MiXCR on the 5' RACE reads and lists one entry per CDR3 protein. The table lists about a million distinct CDR3 sequences, about 51% of them singletons. The sequencing input was blood. Receptor source: a woman in her sixties in good health.

This clonotype has a handful of counts. This chain connects TRBV18 to TRBJ2-3; D remains ambiguous. Germline loops: CDR1 KGHSH, CDR2 LQKENI. Between the trimmed V and J ends, which lost 1 base and 2 bases, there was a span of 10 bases. The CDR3 has 15 residues. CDR3 protein: CASSPRRLDTDTQYF. The CDR3 nucleotides are TGTGCCAGCTCACCACGAAGATTGGACACAGATACGCAGTATTTT.

The chain carries TRBV7-9 and TRBJ1-2; TRBD1 might be the D (5 bases). Germline-derived CDR1 and CDR2 are SEHNR and FQNEAQ (reference sequence). The length of the CDR3 is 13 residues. The V end lost 3 bases, the J end lost 8 bases, and 13 bases lay between the germline ends. For the CDR3, the DNA is TGTGCCAGCAGCTTGTCGGGGGTAGAAGGCTACACCTTC. Amino acids: CASSLSGVEGYTF.

A note on this clonotype: The junction differs from germline at one of its ends, possibly a read error. The chain joins TRBV28 to TRBJ2-7, with D possibly matching TRBD2 (6 bases). This CDR3 region has 18 residues. In germline, CDR1 is MDHEN, CDR2 SYDVKM. Here the CDR3 DNA reads TGTGCCAGCAGACGTTGGACAAAGGGACTCGTCAATGGGTACGAGCGGTACTTC. Its translation: CASRRWTKGLVNGYERYF.

J is TRBJ1-2 and V is TRBV4-2; 8 bases match TRBD1. Losses at the gene ends were 2 bases for V and 4 bases for J; bases not matched to a gene: 6. This CDR3 spans 15 amino acids. CDR1 is LGHNA and CDR2 is YNFKEQ in the germline V gene. This chain's CDR3 is CASSQPDREGYGYTF. The CDR3 region has the DNA TGTGCCAGCAGCCAACCGGACAGGGAGGGCTATGGCTACACCTTC.

In its sample, this clonotype was seen once. This chain joins TRBV6-5 and TRBJ2-1, with TRBD1 identical over 7 bases. The CDR3 is made up of 15 amino acids. CDR1 and CDR2 from the germline V gene are MNHEY and SVGAGI. Trimming removed 9 bases from V and 7 bases from J; junction bases left unmatched: 15. This CDR3 reads CASRGQQRQGNEQFF. The CDR3 DNA reads as TGTGCCAGTAGAGGCCAACAACGACAGGGAAATGAGCAGTTCTTC.

In this sample, this clonotype turned up many times. This chain connects TRBV4-1 to TRBJ2-7; a weak D match, TRBD1 (5 bases). This CDR3 contains 17 residues. Trimming took 3 bases from V and 6 from J, leaving 24 bases between them. Germline V lookup: CDR1 MGHRA, CDR2 YSYEKL. The CDR3 sequence: CASSQVLRQLAGPEQYF. CDR3 coding DNA: TGCGCCAGCAGCCAGGTCCTGCGACAGCTCGCAGGCCCCGAGCAGTACTTC.

This clonotype was seen only a few times. The chain has TRBV29-1 and TRBJ1-2, with 9 bases fitting TRBD1. The CDR3 length is 15 residues. J was trimmed by 2 bases and V by 3 bases; bases with no gene match: 7. Germline CDR1 SQVTM, CDR2 ANQGSEA. In nucleotides, the CDR3 is TGCAGCGTTGAGGACAGGGGACGCAAAAACTATGGCTACACCTTC. It specifies CSVEDRGRKNYGYTF.

With regard to this clonotype: One junction end disagrees with the germline gene, perhaps due to a read error. This chain links TRBV6-5 with TRBJ2-1, with TRBD2 matching 10 bases. Germline V gene data show CDR1 as MNHEY and CDR2 as SVGAGI. This CDR3 has 16 amino acids. CDR3 nucleotide sequence: TGTGCCAGCAGCATCTCCGGGACTAGCGACTACGATGAGCAGTTCTTC. Its translation: CASSISGTSDYDEQFF.

This clonotype was seen ten or more times. The V gene is TRBV29-1, the J gene TRBJ2-7; 11 nucleotides match TRBD2. The CDR3 sequence is 13 residues long. The germline CDR1 and CDR2 sequences are SQVTM and ANQGSEA. V trimming: 4 bases; J trimming: 1 base; junction bases outside the gene matches: 0. The CDR3 bases are TGCAGCGTTGGACTAGCGGGATCCTACGAGCAGTACTTC. It specifies CSVGLAGSYEQYF.

J is TRBJ2-5 and V is TRBV5-1; 8 bases are shared with TRBD1. The CDR3 has 14 amino acids. Trimming took 0 bases from V and 4 from J; bases not matched to a gene: 2. Germline-derived CDR1 and CDR2 are SGHRS and YFSETQ. CDR3 region: CASSLGRGRETQYF. The CDR3 bases are TGCGCCAGCAGCTTGGGCAGGGGGCGAGAGACCCAGTACTTC.

This sequence joins TRBV14 and TRBJ2-4; tentatively, D is TRBD1 (5 bases). Near its end, the DNA agrees better with TRBJ2-7, so the J call may be wrong. The germline CDR1 and CDR2 sequences are SGHDN and FVKESK. The CDR3 runs 13 residues. The CDR3 sequence is CASSQPGIGEQYF. CDR3 nucleotide sequence: TGTGCCAGCAGCCAACCAGGGATTGGCGAGCAGTACTTC.

The chain uses TRBV20-1 and TRBJ2-7; no definite D call. This CDR3 has 14 residues. V was cut by 8 bases and J by 6 bases, with 23 bases left in between. Germline assignment: CDR1 DFQATT and CDR2 SNEGSKA (reference sequence). The CDR3 DNA reads as TGCAGTTCCTTTGTAGGTTATCCATCGGGCGAGCAGTACTTC. The encoded protein is CSSFVGYPSGEQYF.

The rearrangement links TRBV12-5 to TRBJ2-1; TRBD2 might be the D (5 bases). The germline CDR1 and CDR2 sequences are LGHNT and FRNRAP. The V gene lost 0 bases and the J gene lost 0 bases, with 9 bases spanning the gap. This CDR3 comprises 16 residues. The CDR3: CASGLVLGSSYNEQFF. CDR3 nucleotide sequence: TGTGCTAGTGGTTTGGTATTGGGGAGCTCCTACAATGAGCAGTTCTTC.

The chain is built from TRBV7-2 and TRBJ1-5; a weak D match, TRBD1 (5 bases). CDR1 and CDR2 (germline): SGHTA, FQGNSA. With 3 bases removed from V and 3 bases from J, the gap between germline ends came to 6 bases. The CDR3 length is 13 residues. DNA of the CDR3: TGTGCCAGCAGCTTGGACAACAATCAGCCCCAGCATTTT. Amino acid sequence: CASSLDNNQPQHF. The whole variable domain, filled in from reference TRBV7-2 and TRBJ1-5, reads GAGVSQSPSNKVTEKGKDVELRCDPISGHTALYWYRQSLGQGLEFLIYFQGNSAPDKSGLPSDRFSAERTGGSVSTLTIQRTQQEDSAVYLCASSLDNNQPQHFGDGTRLSIL.

The chain couples TRBV4-1 to TRBJ2-7; D possibly corresponds to TRBD2 (5 bases). Trimming removed 6 bases at V and 2 bases at J, with 17 bases between. The CDR3 length is 15 residues. Per germline, CDR1 MGHRA and CDR2 YSYEKL. The CDR3 region has the DNA TGCGCCAGCAGAAGCGTCGGGATCACAACCTACGAGCAGTACTTC. Its protein product is CASRSVGITTYEQYF.

V gene TRBV13 combines with J gene TRBJ2-5; D perhaps matches TRBD2 (5 bases). There are 14 residues in the CDR3. The V gene lost 2 bases and the J gene lost 5 bases, with 12 bases spanning the gap. CDR1 and CDR2 from the germline V gene are PRHDT and FYEKMQ (reference sequence). The CDR3 here is CASSLNRESETQYF. The CDR3 nucleotides read TGTGCCAGCAGCTTAAATAGGGAGTCGGAGACCCAGTACTTC.

This chain links TRBV24-1 with TRBJ2-5; 8 nucleotides align to TRBD1. V gave up 4 bases and J gave up 2 bases; unmatched junction bases: 5. This CDR3 comprises 15 residues. Germline CDR1 KGHDR, CDR2 SFDVKD. The CDR3 reads CATSDRDRKQETQYF. The CDR3 DNA reads as TGTGCCACCAGTGACCGGGACAGGAAACAAGAGACCCAGTACTTC.

V gene TRBV27 combines with J gene TRBJ1-1; D uncertain. Trimming took off 5 bases at V and 10 bases at J, with 11 bases between the two ends. The CDR3 has 11 amino acids. CDR1 and CDR2 (germline): MNHEY, SMNVEV (reference sequence). CDR3 protein: CASSLGTAAFF. The CDR3 DNA sequence: TGTGCCAGCAGTCTCGGAACGGCAGCTTTCTTT.

V and J are TRBV7-9 and TRBJ2-1; TRBD1 is a possible D gene (5 bases). Deletions cut 5 bases from V and 10 bases from J, with 12 bases between. This CDR3 is 12 amino acids long. Per germline, CDR1 SEHNR and CDR2 FQNEAQ (reference sequence). The CDR3 coding sequence is TGTGCCAGCAGCGAGTCCCCAGGGGAGCAGTTCTTC. Translating gives CASSESPGEQFF.

In this sample, this clonotype turned up once. V and J are TRBV28 and TRBJ2-1; D is unresolved. This CDR3 comprises 12 residues. V was cut by 9 bases and J by 2 bases, with 8 bases left in between. Germline-derived CDR1 and CDR2 are MDHEN and SYDVKM. CDR3 coding DNA: TGTGCCAGTCGCGCAACCTACAATGAGCAGTTCTTC. The encoded protein is CASRATYNEQFF.

Note on this clonotype: The junction shows a germline mismatch at one end, possibly a read error. The chain links TRBV12-3 or TRBV12-4 to TRBJ2-5; 10 positions match TRBD2. The length of the CDR3 is 14 residues. CDR3 residues: CASSSSGRGEAQYF. The CDR3 DNA follows: TGTGCCAGCAGTTCCAGCGGGAGGGGAGAGGCCCAGTACTTC.

This clonotype showed up many times. J is TRBJ2-7 and V is TRBV18; no firm D call. This CDR3 spans 12 amino acids. V was pared by 1 base and J by 6 bases, with 7 bases between. The V gene's germline CDR1 is KGHSH and CDR2 LQKENI. The CDR3 sequence is CASSPHQAEQYF. The CDR3 DNA sequence: TGTGCCAGCTCACCACATCAGGCCGAGCAGTACTTC.

V usage is TRBV12-3 or TRBV12-4 and J usage is TRBJ2-3; tentatively, D is TRBD1 (6 bases). The CDR3 sequence is 16 residues long. V was shortened by 6 bases and J by 4 bases, with 20 bases between the two germline ends. This CDR3 is CASSRGQRIGADTQYF. The CDR3 DNA sequence: TGTGCCAGCAGCCGCGGACAGAGGATTGGTGCAGATACGCAGTATTTT.

V and J are TRBV20-1 and TRBJ2-5; D not resolved. CDR1 DFQATT and CDR2 SNEGSKA come from the germline V gene (reference sequence). The CDR3 extends over 14 amino acids. Trimming cost V 0 bases and J 7 bases, with 15 bases left between them. CDR3 sequence (DNA): TGCAGTGCTAGAGATAGGCAGGAGTTTGGGACCCAGTACTTC. This codes for CSARDRQEFGTQYF.

This clonotype was seen a few times. The chain joins TRBV12-5 to TRBJ2-5, with D maybe TRBD1 (5 bases). The CDR3 consists of 12 residues. CDR1 and CDR2 from the germline V gene are LGHNT and FRNRAP. V lost 2 bases, J lost 4 bases, and 5 bases lay in between. CDR3: CASGLTGETQYF. The CDR3 DNA is TGTGCTAGTGGTTTGACAGGAGAGACCCAGTACTTC.

This chain connects TRBV7-9 to TRBJ1-5; D unclear. CDR1 SEHNR and CDR2 FQNEAQ come from the germline V gene (reference sequence). The V end lost 5 bases, the J end lost 0 bases, and 8 bases lay between the germline ends. The CDR3 runs 14 residues. The CDR3, as DNA: TGTGCCAGCAGCAGAATGAATAGCAATCAGCCCCAGCATTTT. Translation gives CASSRMNSNQPQHF.

This clonotype was seen once. The chain couples TRBV15 to TRBJ2-7, with D possibly TRBD2 on 7 matching bases. Per germline, CDR1 LNHNV and CDR2 YYDKDF (reference sequence). Between the trimmed V and J ends, which lost 5 bases and 7 bases, there was a span of 24 bases. The CDR3 contains 16 residues. The CDR3 sequence: CATSSIRGTNYNEQYF. Written as DNA, the CDR3 is TGTGCCACCAGCTCAATTAGGGGGACTAACTACAATGAGCAGTACTTC.

This clonotype was detected a few times. V gene TRBV2 combines with J gene TRBJ2-5; no firm D call. This CDR3 contains 12 residues. V was trimmed by 8 bases and J by 1 base, leaving 8 bases between them. Germline CDR1 reads SNHLY; CDR2 reads FYNNEI. CDR3 sequence (DNA): TGTGCCAGCCATCAGACCCAAGAGACCCAGTACTTC. Amino acids: CASHQTQETQYF.

This chain uses TRBV25-1 with TRBJ2-3; 9 positions match TRBD2. The V segment lost 8 bases and the J segment 1 base; nucleotides outside the gene matches: 7. Germline lookup yields CDR1 MGHDK and CDR2 SYGVNS. The CDR3 has 15 residues. The CDR3: CASGSGSPRTDTQYF. The CDR3 DNA reads TGTGCCAGCGGTAGCGGGAGCCCTCGCACAGATACGCAGTATTTT.